Below are 29 T cell receptor beta chains sequenced from a single sample in a study of shared clonotypes between healthy human individuals. Naive CD8 cells were CD45RO-negative, positively selected for CCR7, excluding terminally differentiated effector memory CD45RA+ cells. Repertoires were generated with immunoSEQ multiplex PCR, while TCRdb's copy carries only in-frame clones and drops some. Of around 580,000 clones in the sample, roughly 98% are singletons; the top ten hold around 0.3%. The sequenced sample was naive CD8+ T cells sorted from blood. The receptors were gathered from a man between 25 and 39 years old in good health.

The chain couples TRBV7-3 to TRBJ2-2; D may be TRBD2 (6 bases). This CDR3 has 18 residues. V shed 1 base and J shed 0 bases, with 15 bases lying between them. Germline assignment: CDR1 SGHTA and CDR2 FQGTGA. This CDR3 reads CASSLSPSASANTGELFF. In DNA form, the CDR3 reads TGTGCCAGCAGCTTAAGCCCTAGCGCCTCCGCGAACACCGGGGAGCTGTTTTTT.

The CDR3 is CASSPKREINEQFF. The DNA for the CDR3 is TGTGCCAGCTCACCTAAGCGGGAGATAAATGAGCAGTTCTTC. V is TRBV18 and J is TRBJ2-1; 8 bases are a match to TRBD2. CDR3 length: 14 amino acids. With 3 bases clipped from V and 7 bases from J, the junction kept 5 bases outside the gene matches. The germline V gene encodes CDR1 KGHSH and CDR2 LQKENI.

The chain employs TRBV4-1 and TRBJ2-5; D not resolved. Looked up from germline, CDR1 is MGHRA and CDR2 is YSYEKL. The CDR3 totals 14 residues. V dropped 1 base and J dropped 0 bases, with 6 bases sitting between them. CDR3 region: CASSQAHDQETQYF. The CDR3 DNA reads as TGCGCCAGCAGCCAAGCACACGACCAAGAGACCCAGTACTTC.

V gene TRBV27 combines with J gene TRBJ2-1; 11 nucleotides line up with TRBD2. Germline V gene data show CDR1 as MNHEY and CDR2 as SMNVEV (reference sequence). Losses at the gene ends were 5 bases for V and 7 bases for J; bases not matched to a gene: 16. The CDR3 length is 18 residues. CDR3: CASSPTLAGGQWLNEQFF. CDR3 sequence (DNA): TGTGCCAGCAGTCCGACTCTAGCGGGAGGTCAATGGTTGAATGAGCAGTTCTTC.

The chain is built from TRBV2 and TRBJ2-7; no clear D. The V end was cut by 6 bases, the J end by 0 bases, with 21 bases between. The CDR3 runs to 17 residues. Germline lookup yields CDR1 SNHLY and CDR2 FYNNEI. The CDR3 protein is CASSDTPVADSSYEQYF. In DNA, the CDR3 is TGTGCCAGCAGCGATACCCCTGTGGCGGATAGCTCCTACGAGCAGTACTTC. Supplemented by reference TRBV2 and TRBJ2-7, the full variable domain reads EPEVTQTPSHQVTQMGQEVILRCVPISNHLYFYWYRQILGQKVEFLVSFYNNEISEKSEIFDDQFSVERPDGSNFTLKIRSTKLEDSAMYFCASSDTPVADSSYEQYFGPGTRLTVT.

V gene TRBV7-9 combines with J gene TRBJ1-2, with 9 bases matching TRBD1. The CDR3 has 16 amino acids. J was trimmed by 1 base and V by 4 bases; bases with no gene match: 7. CDR1 SEHNR and CDR2 FQNEAQ come from the germline V gene (reference sequence). Written as DNA, the CDR3 is TGTGCCAGCAGCTCACCCCGGACAGGGGATAACTATGGCTACACCTTC. It codes for CASSSPRTGDNYGYTF. The full variable domain, completed using reference TRBV7-9 and TRBJ1-2, is DTGVSQNPRHKITKRGQNVTFRCDPISEHNRLYWYRQTLGQGPEFLTYFQNEAQLEKSRLLSDRFSAERPKGSFSTLEIQRTEQGDSAMYLCASSSPRTGDNYGYTFGSGTRLTVV.

The V call is TRBV27, the J call TRBJ1-2; tentatively, D is TRBD1 (5 bases). The CDR3 spans 15 residues. Germline V gene sequence: CDR1 MNHEY, CDR2 SMNVEV (reference sequence). Trimming took off 4 bases at V and 4 bases at J, with 16 bases between the two ends. The CDR3 region has the DNA TGTGCCAGCAGTTCTCATCTATCAGGGCCCTATGGCTACACCTTC. Amino acid sequence: CASSSHLSGPYGYTF.

The chain carries TRBV7-9 and TRBJ2-1; 7 bases align to TRBD1. Germline lookup yields CDR1 SEHNR and CDR2 FQNEAQ (reference sequence). After removal of 2 bases from V and 5 bases from J, the junction contained 6 bases not matched to a gene. The CDR3 runs 15 residues. The CDR3 loop reads CASSLSSGGDNEQFF. The CDR3 nucleotides are TGTGCCAGCAGCTTATCGTCAGGGGGTGACAATGAGCAGTTCTTC.

V is TRBV5-1 and J is TRBJ2-3, with D maybe TRBD2 (6 bases). The CDR3 is made up of 15 amino acids. V lost 7 bases, J lost 1 base, and 16 bases lay in between. Germline loops: CDR1 SGHRS, CDR2 YFSETQ. The CDR3, as DNA: TGCGCCAGCGTTCGGGACTTCGGGGGCACAGATACGCAGTATTTT. It codes for CASVRDFGGTDTQYF.

This rearrangement joins TRBV7-9 to TRBJ2-1; D is unclear. The CDR3 length is 16 residues. Deletions cut 8 bases from V and 3 bases from J, with 20 bases between. Germline values: CDR1 SEHNR, CDR2 FQNEAQ (reference sequence). The CDR3 DNA sequence: TGTGCCAGCGACCTCGAGGAACGGGCTATCTACAATGAGCAGTTCTTC. Amino acid sequence: CASDLEERAIYNEQFF.

Concerning this clone: The sample contains more than one DNA sequence encoding this CDR3. The chain couples TRBV4-3 to TRBJ2-1; either TRBD1 or TRBD2 may supply D (5 bases each). Looked up from germline, CDR1 is LGHNA and CDR2 is YSLEER. The germline V and J ends were trimmed by 0 bases and 8 bases, with 11 bases remaining between them. The CDR3 runs 14 residues. Written as DNA, the CDR3 is TGCGCCAGCAGCCAAGATCGGGGCGGCGATGAGCAGTTCTTC. Translated, it gives CASSQDRGGDEQFF.

The chain uses TRBV25-1 and TRBJ2-6; a possible D gene is TRBD1 (5 bases). Germline lookup yields CDR1 MGHDK and CDR2 SYGVNS. The CDR3 spans 13 residues. Trimming shortened V by 7 bases and J by 2 bases, and 6 bases separated the two germline ends. The CDR3 nucleotides are TGTGCCAGCATAGGGGCTGGGGCCAACGTCCTGACTTTC. Translating it yields CASIGAGANVLTF.

The gene calls are TRBV21-1 and TRBJ1-2. TRBV21-1 is marked as a pseudogene. The CDR3 is made up of 14 amino acids. The CDR3 protein is CANKRPKRYYGYTF. The CDR3 nucleotides read TGTGCCAACAAAAGACCAAAGCGGTACTATGGCTACACCTTC.

CDR3 loop: CSVDRASGRYNEQFF. The CDR3 bases are TGCAGCGTGGACCGGGCTAGCGGGCGGTACAATGAGCAGTTCTTC. This chain joins TRBV29-1 and TRBJ2-1, with 8 bases that match TRBD2. Germline CDR1 and CDR2: SQVTM and ANQGSEA. After removal of 6 bases from V and 4 bases from J, the junction contained 11 bases not matched to a gene. CDR3 length: 15 residues.

The chain employs TRBV30 and TRBJ1-2; D gene uncertain. The length of the CDR3 is 11 residues. Trimming took off 2 bases at V and 6 bases at J, with 7 bases between the two ends. In germline, CDR1 is GTSNPN, CDR2 SVGIG (reference sequence). CDR3 in DNA: TGTGCCTGGAGTCGGTGGGATGGCTACACCTTC. It yields the protein CAWSRWDGYTF. Based on the CDR3 plus reference TRBV30 and TRBJ1-2, the full variable domain is SQTIHQWPATLVQPVGSPLSLECTVEGTSNPNLYWYRQAAGRGLQLLFYSVGIGQISSEVPQNLSASRPQDRQFILSSKKLLLSDSGFYLCAWSRWDGYTFGSGTRLTVV.

The chain couples TRBV25-1 to TRBJ2-1; 11 bases line up with TRBD2. Germline CDR1 and CDR2: MGHDK and SYGVNS. This CDR3 contains 14 residues. V shed 8 bases and J 5 bases; nucleotides not matched to a gene: 5. DNA of the CDR3: TGTGCCAGCGACATAGCGGGAGGGCACAATGAGCAGTTCTTC. Translating gives CASDIAGGHNEQFF.

V usage is TRBV5-6 and J usage is TRBJ1-1; TRBD1 is a possible D gene (6 bases). This CDR3 has 12 amino acids. The V and J ends lost 2 bases and 11 bases respectively, with 13 bases between them. CDR1 is SGHDT, CDR2 YYEEEE, per germline. The CDR3 region is CASSFVTGYAFF. In DNA form, the CDR3 reads TGTGCCAGCAGCTTCGTTACAGGGTACGCTTTCTTT.

The chain joins TRBV11-2 to TRBJ2-1, with TRBD2 matching 9 bases. The V gene's germline CDR1 is SGHAT and CDR2 FQNNGV. The length of the CDR3 is 19 residues. V shed 0 bases, J shed 4 bases, and the junction held 13 bases outside the gene matches. CDR3: CASSLDPYELAGVYNEQFF. The CDR3, as DNA: TGTGCCAGCAGCTTAGACCCCTACGAGTTAGCGGGAGTTTACAATGAGCAGTTCTTC.

The rearrangement joins TRBV13 to TRBJ2-7; tentatively, D is TRBD1 or TRBD2 (5 bases each). Trimming took 4 bases from V and 3 from J, leaving 10 bases between them. Germline V gene data show CDR1 as PRHDT and CDR2 as FYEKMQ (reference sequence). This CDR3 contains 13 residues. The CDR3 region is CASSSGRSYEQYF. Here the CDR3 DNA reads TGTGCCAGCAGCTCGGGACGGAGCTACGAGCAGTACTTC.

The rearrangement uses TRBV29-1 and TRBJ2-5, with D hard to call. Germline V gene sequence: CDR1 SQVTM, CDR2 ANQGSEA. CDR3 length equals 11 residues. V dropped 5 bases and J dropped 2 bases, with 6 bases sitting between them. The CDR3 spells CSVSVQETQYF. In DNA form, the CDR3 reads TGCAGCGTTAGCGTACAAGAGACCCAGTACTTC.

The gene calls are TRBV2 and TRBJ2-4; the D gene is possibly TRBD1 (5 bases). V lost 2 bases and J 1 base, leaving 9 bases between the germline ends. The germline CDR1 and CDR2 sequences are SNHLY and FYNNEI. The CDR3 is 15 amino acids. In DNA, the CDR3 is TGTGCCAGCAGTGAAATGGGGCGGGCCAAAAACATTCAGTACTTC. Amino acid sequence: CASSEMGRAKNIQYF. The full variable domain, rest sourced from reference TRBV2 and TRBJ2-4, is EPEVTQTPSHQVTQMGQEVILRCVPISNHLYFYWYRQILGQKVEFLVSFYNNEISEKSEIFDDQFSVERPDGSNFTLKIRSTKLEDSAMYFCASSEMGRAKNIQYFGAGTRLSVL.

V and J are TRBV28 and TRBJ1-5; D call uncertain. Germline loops: CDR1 MDHEN, CDR2 SYDVKM. This CDR3 has 14 residues. V was cut by 10 bases and J by 2 bases, with 15 bases left in between. DNA of the CDR3: TGTGCCACCTCGGCCATCTTCGGCAATCAGCCCCAGCATTTT. Translated, it gives CATSAIFGNQPQHF.

The chain has TRBV7-9 and TRBJ2-7; 7 nucleotides line up with TRBD1. V lost 5 bases, J lost 6 bases, and 7 bases stayed unmatched. The germline CDR1 and CDR2 sequences are SEHNR and FQNEAQ (reference sequence). The CDR3 has 13 amino acids. CDR3 DNA: TGTGCCAGCAGCCTAGAGACAGGGATCGAGCAGTACTTC. This codes for CASSLETGIEQYF.

V and J are TRBV18 and TRBJ1-2; D gene unclear. Germline CDR1 reads KGHSH; CDR2 reads LQKENI. Trimming removed 3 bases from V and 7 bases from J, with 12 bases in between. This CDR3 region has 13 residues. The CDR3 is CASSPPDEAGYTF. In DNA form, the CDR3 reads TGTGCCAGCTCACCCCCGGACGAGGCTGGCTACACCTTC.

This clone was detected only once. The chain links TRBV30 to TRBJ2-7, with TRBD2 identical over 13 bases. The CDR3 is 15 residues long. Germline V CDR1 and CDR2: GTSNPN, SVGIG (reference sequence). Trimming at V came to 3 bases and at J to 4 bases, leaving 6 bases not matched to a gene. DNA for the CDR3: TGTGCCTGGAGGGAACTAGCGGGAGGGATGTACGAGCAGTACTTC. Its protein is CAWRELAGGMYEQYF. Looking up the rest from reference TRBV30 and TRBJ2-7 gives the full variable domain: SQTIHQWPATLVQPVGSPLSLECTVEGTSNPNLYWYRQAAGRGLQLLFYSVGIGQISSEVPQNLSASRPQDRQFILSSKKLLLSDSGFYLCAWRELAGGMYEQYFGPGTRLTVT.

The genes are TRBV5-1 and TRBJ2-1, with TRBD2 matching over 14 bases. The CDR3 has 17 residues. Per germline, CDR1 SGHRS and CDR2 YFSETQ. The V and J ends lost 5 bases and 7 bases, in that order; junction bases with no gene match: 11. The DNA of the CDR3 is TGCGCCAGCAGGTTTGCAGGGACTAGCGGGAGAGGGAATGAGCAGTTCTTC. The encoded protein is CASRFAGTSGRGNEQFF.

This clone appeared a single time. The chain couples TRBV7-2 to TRBJ2-5; TRBD2 matches at 8 bases. Per germline, CDR1 SGHTA and CDR2 FQGNSA. Trimming cost V 1 base and J 4 bases; bases outside gene matches: 8. This CDR3 comprises 16 residues. The CDR3 DNA reads as TGTGCCAGCAGCTTAGTCGGGACTAGTCCGGTAGAGACCCAGTACTTC. Translating it yields CASSLVGTSPVETQYF.

This chain connects TRBV7-9 to TRBJ2-7, with 8 bases matching TRBD2. The CDR3 extends over 14 amino acids. The junction had 9 bases not matched to a gene; V was cut back by 6 bases and J by 5 bases. Germline V gene lookup returns CDR1 SEHNR and CDR2 FQNEAQ (reference sequence). CDR3 nucleotide sequence: TGTGCCAGCAGACTAGCGGAGGCCCTTGACGAGCAGTACTTC. This translates into CASRLAEALDEQYF.

The V and J genes are TRBV6-1 and TRBJ2-1, with 7 bases fitting TRBD1. Germline CDR1 reads MNHNS; CDR2 reads SASEGT. J was trimmed by 8 bases and V by 2 bases; bases with no gene match: 9. The CDR3 has 15 residues. The CDR3 sequence: CASSEWDRHEHEQFF. For the CDR3, the DNA is TGTGCCAGCAGTGAATGGGACAGACACGAACATGAGCAGTTCTTC.